The sample holds a few counts of the clone carrying this T cell receptor (beta chain). Its target is unknown. This specimen belongs to a study of identical twins. The study, taken as a whole, reports: Whereas memory repertoires showed no such difference, abundant cord blood beta clonotypes carried fewer insertions. A cross-sectional statistical analysis, not follow-up of the same donors, supported the conclusions. The study found that models underestimated out-of-frame TCR alpha sharing in monozygotic twins.

The CDR3 length is 13 residues. Germline V gene lookup returns CDR1 LGHNT and CDR2 FRNRAP. V lost 7 bases to trimming and J lost 4 bases, with 13 bases between them. TCRdb redid the calling of the 5' RACE reads with MiXCR, one entry per CDR3 protein. The table includes 450,000 to 650,000 distinct CDR3 sequences, around 15% detected once. In addition, the sample was reused for a study of yellow fever vaccine responses in identical twins. That paper adds: Reported findings indicate that twins' vaccine T cell responses seemed partially convergent, partially personalized.

The chain joins TRBV12-5 to TRBJ1-1, with D possibly matching TRBD1 (5 bases). This clonotype originated in a woman younger than 35 in good health. The specimen sequenced was CD4+ T cells sorted from blood. The CDR3 loop reads CASAAQGVTEAFF. DNA for the CDR3: TGTGCTAGTGCCGCTCAGGGTGTCACTGAAGCTTTCTTT.